Listed below are T cell receptor beta chains from one sample, sequenced in a study of cytomegalovirus exposure and HLA in healthy donors. The method was immunoSEQ multiplex PCR; TCRdb's version includes in-frame clones alone and lacks a portion of them. The table has about 220,000 clones, around nine tenths seen once. Sequencing used PBMCs. Every receptor here comes from a woman aged 18 to 35 in good health and CMV-seronegative. Each CDR3 is given with its conserved first and last residue. D genes are given only for firm matches. Clone size is shown for a subset of rows, as once, few, many or a class of expanded clone.

CDR3 protein,CDR3 DNA,V gene,clone size,J gene,D gene
CASTERRQGYEQYF,TGTGCCAGCACCGAAAGGAGACAGGGCTACGAGCAGTACTTC,TRBV6-6,.,TRBJ2-7,TRBD1
CASSLSGGSYEQYF,TGCGCCAGCAGCTTGTCAGGGGGCTCCTACGAGCAGTACTTC,TRBV5-1,.,TRBJ2-7,TRBD1
CASSPAGEYTEAFF,TGTGCCAGCTCCCCTGCAGGGGAGTACACTGAAGCTTTCTTT,TRBV6-5,.,TRBJ1-1,.
CASSLDFGTRRSSYNEQFF,TGCGCCAGCAGCTTGGATTTCGGGACTAGGCGTAGCTCCTACAATGAGCAGTTCTTC,TRBV5-1,once,TRBJ2-1,TRBD2
CSAPGPSGFGWTQYF,TGCAGCGCCCCCGGACCTAGCGGTTTCGGATGGACCCAGTACTTC,TRBV29-1,.,TRBJ2-5,TRBD2
CASSPGGQVDNTEAFF,TGTGCCAGCTCGCCAGGGGGCCAGGTCGATAACACTGAAGCTTTCTTT,TRBV18,.,TRBJ1-1,TRBD1
CASSSLAGGPRDTQYF,TGTGCCAGCAGTTCCTTAGCGGGAGGGCCTAGAGATACGCAGTATTTT,TRBV28,.,TRBJ2-3,TRBD2
CASSSGTGNYEQYF,TGTGCCAGCAGCTCCGGGACAGGGAACTACGAGCAGTACTTC,TRBV11-2,.,TRBJ2-7,TRBD1
CAISEGQGATKNIQYF,TGTGCCATCAGTGAAGGACAGGGGGCGACCAAAAACATTCAGTACTTC,TRBV10-3,.,TRBJ2-4,TRBD1
CASSFGGFGYGYTF,TGTGCCAGCAGTTTCGGGGGTTTTGGCTATGGCTACACCTTC,TRBV27,.,TRBJ1-2,.
CASTPSPQGQGSSYEQYF,TGCGCCAGCACTCCCTCCCCCCAAGGACAAGGTAGCTCCTACGAGCAGTACTTC,TRBV5-1,once,TRBJ2-7,.
CASSEGQQAYNEQFF,TGTGCCAGCAGCGAGGGACAACAGGCCTACAATGAGCAGTTCTTC,TRBV5-4,.,TRBJ2-1,.
CASSEDRVKGYTF,TGCGCCAGCAGCGAAGACAGGGTAAAAGGCTACACCTTC,TRBV5-1,.,TRBJ1-2,TRBD1
CASSPSRQETQYF,TGTGCCAGCAGCCCTAGTCGCCAAGAGACCCAGTACTTC,TRBV6-6,.,TRBJ2-5,.
CASSFEAGGLAKNIQYF,TGTGCCAGCAGCTTTGAAGCGGGAGGGCTAGCCAAAAACATTCAGTACTTC,TRBV5-4,.,TRBJ2-4,TRBD2
CAWRVGGTDTQYF,TGTGCCTGGAGAGTAGGGGGCACAGATACGCAGTATTTT,TRBV30,.,TRBJ2-3,.
CASSRRQGTGANVLTF,TGTGCCAGCAGTAGAAGACAGGGGACTGGGGCCAACGTCCTGACTTTC,TRBV27,.,TRBJ2-6,TRBD1
CAWSVSPDQPQHF,TGTGCCTGGAGTGTAAGCCCCGATCAGCCCCAGCATTTT,TRBV30,.,TRBJ1-5,.
CASSGVADIGHYEQYF,TGTGCCAGCAGCGGCGTAGCGGACATCGGTCACTACGAGCAGTACTTC,TRBV13,.,TRBJ2-7,.
CAWSVKGSTDTQYF,TGTGCCTGGAGTGTCAAGGGGTCCACAGATACGCAGTATTTT,TRBV30,.,TRBJ2-3,.
CASSRGQANQPQHF,TGTGCCAGCTCGCGGGGACAGGCCAATCAGCCCCAGCATTTT,TRBV18,.,TRBJ1-5,TRBD1
CASSSSPGTTTYEQYF,TGTGCCAGCAGTTCTTCTCCCGGGACAACCACCTACGAGCAGTACTTC,TRBV28,.,TRBJ2-7,.
CAWSSGATGTEAFF,TGTGCCTGGAGCTCAGGGGCGACGGGAACTGAAGCTTTCTTT,TRBV30,.,TRBJ1-1,.
CASSLASGSDTGELFF,TGCGCCAGCAGCTTGGCTAGCGGGAGTGACACCGGGGAGCTGTTTTTT,TRBV5-1,.,TRBJ2-2,TRBD2
CASSWQGPGYRYEQYF,TGTGCCAGCAGCTGGCAGGGGCCCGGATATAGATACGAGCAGTACTTC,TRBV7-9,.,TRBJ2-7,.
CASNPRTRGFNEQFF,TGTGCCAGTAACCCAAGGACCAGGGGATTCAATGAGCAGTTCTTC,TRBV19,once,TRBJ2-1,.
CASSLRTSGEETQYF,TGTGCCAGCAGCCTGCGGACTAGCGGCGAAGAGACCCAGTACTTC,TRBV7-8,.,TRBJ2-5,TRBD2
CASSPQKDRGYEQYF,TGTGCCAGCTCACCACAGAAGGACAGGGGGTACGAGCAGTACTTC,TRBV18,.,TRBJ2-7,TRBD1
CASSLWDRANYNEQFF,TGTGCCAGCAGTTTATGGGACAGGGCCAATTACAATGAGCAGTTCTTC,TRBV27,few,TRBJ2-1,TRBD1
CASSQGKGLETQYF,TGCGCCAGCAGCCAAGGGAAGGGGTTGGAGACCCAGTACTTC,TRBV5-1,.,TRBJ2-5,.
CASSEGGQGLTNYGYTF,TGTGCCAGCAGTGAGGGGGGACAGGGTCTAACGAACTATGGCTACACCTTC,TRBV6-1,few,TRBJ1-2,TRBD1
CASGSGQGGPYEQYF,TGTGCCAGCGGCTCCGGGCAGGGGGGTCCCTACGAGCAGTACTTC,TRBV6-1,.,TRBJ2-7,.
CASSETGRQETQYF,TGTGCCAGCAGTGAAACAGGCCGCCAAGAGACCCAGTACTTC,TRBV25-1,.,TRBJ2-5,.
CASSFKGAENIQYF,TGTGCCAGCAGCTTCAAGGGGGCCGAAAACATTCAGTACTTC,TRBV7-2,.,TRBJ2-4,TRBD1
CASRNNRDRVHEQYF,TGTGCCAGCAGAAATAACCGGGACAGGGTTCACGAGCAGTACTTC,TRBV6-5,.,TRBJ2-7,TRBD1
CASSKGKLSQVSEAFF,TGTGCCAGCAGCAAAGGGAAGCTCTCACAGGTCTCTGAAGCTTTCTTT,TRBV21-1,.,TRBJ1-1,.
CASSLAFELSNEQFF,TGCGCCAGCAGCTTGGCCTTCGAGCTATCGAATGAGCAGTTCTTC,TRBV5-1,once,TRBJ2-1,.
CASSNQETQYF,TGTGCCAGCAGCAATCAAGAGACCCAGTACTTC,TRBV28,.,TRBJ2-5,.
CASSRTQYGNTIYF,TGTGCCAGCAGTCGGACACAGTATGGAAACACCATATATTTT,TRBV6-5,once,TRBJ1-3,.
CASSFLGGDYGYTF,TGTGCCAGCAGCTTCCTGGGCGGGGACTATGGCTACACCTTC,TRBV28,.,TRBJ1-2,.
CAWSVNLGHPNTEAFF,TGTGCCTGGAGTGTAAATCTGGGACACCCGAACACTGAAGCTTTCTTT,TRBV30,.,TRBJ1-1,.
CASSILTQGARNSPLHF,TGTGCCAGTAGTATCCTTACACAGGGGGCGAGGAATTCACCCCTCCACTTT,TRBV19,once,TRBJ1-6,TRBD1
CASSAKTVGLSGNEQFF,TGTGCCAGCAGCGCAAAAACGGTGGGACTAAGCGGCAATGAGCAGTTCTTC,TRBV7-2,once,TRBJ2-1,TRBD2
CASSQVKEVEQYF,TGTGCCAGCAGCCAAGTAAAGGAGGTTGAGCAGTACTTC,TRBV14,.,TRBJ2-7,.
CASRPGTSGGDEQFF,TGCGCCAGCAGGCCCGGGACTAGCGGCGGGGATGAGCAGTTCTTC,TRBV10-1,.,TRBJ2-1,TRBD2